Listed here are 29 T cell receptor beta chains from one sample, sequenced in a study of breast tumors, draining lymph nodes, adjacent tissues. Breast cancer patients provided tissue from their axillary draining lymph nodes. MiXCR, run by TCRdb on the multiplex PCR reads, gives a single entry per CDR3 protein. This table holds some 110,000 distinct CDR3 sequences, 30% found once. Sample: axillary lymph node tissue. Source of these receptors: a female donor with breast cancer. Some clones in this sample may be carry-over from other donors' samples.

There are many counts of this clonotype. The V call is TRBV11-2, the J call TRBJ2-2; D remains ambiguous. The CDR3 is made up of 16 amino acids. V lost 1 base, J lost 1 base, and 10 bases lay in between. CDR1 and CDR2 from the germline V gene are SGHAT and FQNNGV. The CDR3 region has the DNA TGTGCCAGCAGCTTAGGGATAAGGTTGAACACCGGGGAGCTGTTTTTT. The encoded protein is CASSLGIRLNTGELFF.

The genes are TRBV19 and TRBJ2-7; 11 positions agree with TRBD1. CDR1 is LNHDA, CDR2 SQIVND, per germline (reference sequence). The CDR3 loop spans 14 amino acids. After removal of 5 bases from V and 7 bases from J, the junction contained 7 bases not matched to a gene. The CDR3 spells CASSVGQGACEQYF. The CDR3 nucleotides read TGTGCCAGTAGTGTCGGACAGGGGGCTTGTGAGCAGTACTTC. Based on the CDR3 plus reference TRBV19 and TRBJ2-7, the full variable domain is DGGITQSPKYLFRKEGQNVTLSCEQNLNHDAMYWYRQDPGQGLRLIYYSQIVNDFQKGDIAEGYSVSREKKESFPLTVTSAQKNPTAFYLCASSVGQGACEQYFGPGTRLTVT.

This clonotype has ten or more counts. The gene calls are TRBV12-3 or TRBV12-4 and TRBJ1-2; D is undetermined. Trimming cost V 6 bases and J 4 bases, with 18 bases left between them. The CDR3 consists of 15 residues. The CDR3 DNA follows: TGTGCCAGCAGCCCCGGACCGACGGAGGCCTATGGCTACACCTTC. Encoded protein: CASSPGPTEAYGYTF.

This clonotype came up many times. The chain uses TRBV4-1 and TRBJ1-3; the D gene is possibly TRBD1 (6 bases). This CDR3 comprises 15 residues. Trimming cost V 4 bases and J 3 bases, with 13 bases left between them. Per the germline V gene, CDR1 is MGHRA and CDR2 is YSYEKL. The CDR3 nucleotides read TGCGCCAGCAGCCCCGACAGGAACCTTGGAAACACCATATATTTT. Encoded protein: CASSPDRNLGNTIYF.

The chain carries TRBV5-1 and TRBJ1-3, with D tentatively TRBD1 (5 bases). The CDR3 length is 15 residues. Germline V gene data show CDR1 as SGHRS and CDR2 as YFSETQ. V was cut by 0 bases and J by 0 bases, with 7 bases left in between. The CDR3 region is CASSLDGTSGNTIYF. In DNA, the CDR3 is TGCGCCAGCAGCTTGGACGGGACCTCTGGAAACACCATATATTTT.

For this clonotype: This likely comes from a read error, as the CDR3 has no conserved phenylalanine or tryptophan at its end. V and J are TRBV12-3 or TRBV12-4 and TRBJ1-1; D is unresolved. The ends were cut back, 6 bases at V and 4 bases at J, with 9 bases in the middle. The CDR3 runs 12 residues. CDR3 loop: CASRASATEAFL. CDR3 in DNA: TGTGCCAGCAGGGCCTCGGCCACTGAAGCTTTCCTT.

This clonotype was recorded a few times. Since no conserved phenylalanine or tryptophan closes the CDR3, a read error is the likely cause. The rearrangement joins TRBV6-4 to TRBJ2-1; 13 bases fit TRBD2. The CDR3 is 16 amino acids. Germline V gene sequence: CDR1 MRHNA, CDR2 SNTAGT. Germline trimming cut 8 bases from V and 2 bases from J; bases unmatched to any gene: 6. The CDR3 nucleotides are TGTGCCAGCGCTAGAACTAGCGGGAGGGCCTACAATGAGCAGTTCCTC. Amino acids: CASARTSGRAYNEQFL.

This clonotype occurred many times. J is TRBJ2-1 and V is TRBV10-2; D gene ambiguous. The length of the CDR3 is 11 residues. V lost 7 bases and J lost 5, with 6 bases in between. The germline V gene has CDR1 WSHSY and CDR2 SAAADI. The DNA for the CDR3 is TGCGCCAGCACCGTACACAATGAGCAGTTCTTC. Protein: CASTVHNEQFF.

In its sample, this clonotype was seen many times. The chain combines TRBV29-1 with TRBJ1-4; TRBD1 agrees at 8 bases. This CDR3 region has 15 residues. Germline CDR1 reads SQVTM; CDR2 reads ANQGSEA. The ends lost 7 bases at V and 5 bases at J; junction bases unmatched: 12. CDR3 residues: CSGNSAGQVNEKLFF. CDR3 bases: TGCAGCGGCAACTCAGCGGGACAGGTAAATGAAAAACTGTTTTTT.

This clonotype was observed a few times. The junction differs from germline at one of its ends, possibly a read error. V is TRBV6-5 and J is TRBJ1-4; D gene ambiguous. This CDR3 comprises 15 residues. Germline loops: CDR1 MNHEY, CDR2 SVGAGI. CDR3 amino acids: CASSHSVATNEKLFF. CDR3 nucleotides: TGTGCCAGCAGTCACTCGGTAGCAACTAATGAAAAACTGTTTTTT.

With regard to this clonotype: This may come from a read error, since a much larger clone is one base off. This chain connects TRBV6-1 to TRBJ2-1; possibly TRBD1 for D (7 bases). The CDR3 is made up of 15 amino acids. V lost 4 bases and J lost 4, with 14 bases in between. Germline V gene lookup returns CDR1 MNHNS and CDR2 SASEGT. The CDR3 is CASSGRQGGYNEQFF. The CDR3 coding sequence is TGTGCCAGCAGTGGCCGGCAGGGGGGATACAATGAGCAGTTCTTC.

The chain couples TRBV25-1 to TRBJ1-6; 11 positions agree with TRBD1. The CDR3 has 16 amino acids. Germline values: CDR1 MGHDK, CDR2 SYGVNS. J lost 6 bases, V lost 3 bases, and 4 bases had no gene match. The CDR3 DNA sequence: TGTGCCAGCAGTGACCCGGGGACAGGGGGTAATTCACCCCTCCACTTT. It encodes CASSDPGTGGNSPLHF. Complete variable domain (other parts from reference TRBV25-1 and TRBJ1-6): EADIYQTPRYLVIGTGKKITLECSQTMGHDKMYWYQQDPGMELHLIHYSYGVNSTEKGDLSSESTVSRIRTEHFPLTLESARPSHTSQYLCASSDPGTGGNSPLHFGNGTRLTVT.

Turning to this clonotype: The conserved phenylalanine or tryptophan is not found at the CDR3 terminus, so this likely reflects a read error. It is unclear where the CDR3 begins or ends on the DNA, so no DNA is shown, and the CDR3 is as TCRdb lists it. The CDR3 protein is CASRDRTSGFTDTQYL. The chain recombines TRBV5-1 with TRBJ2-3; the table gives TRBD2 as D, unverified against the DNA. The V gene's germline CDR1 is SGHRS and CDR2 YFSETQ. The CDR3 length is 16 residues, termini included.

There are many counts of this clonotype. The V call is TRBV6-6, the J call TRBJ2-3; 7 bases are shared with TRBD1. CDR3 length: 15 amino acids. The V gene end was trimmed by 5 bases and the J gene end by 1 base; junction bases not matched to a gene: 6. Looked up from germline, CDR1 is MNHNY and CDR2 is SVGAGI (reference sequence). DNA for the CDR3: TGTGCCAGCAGTCACAGGGACAGCGGCACAGATACGCAGTATTTT. Amino acids: CASSHRDSGTDTQYF.

This clonotype was picked up many times. The chain joins TRBV7-2 to TRBJ1-5; possible D gene TRBD1, 5 bases. The CDR3 totals 14 residues. Deletions cut 7 bases from V and 0 bases from J, with 10 bases between. Germline CDR1 reads SGHTA; CDR2 reads FQGNSA. The CDR3 nucleotides read TGTGCCAGCACCCCGGGGCATAGCAATCAGCCCCAGCATTTT. Translation gives CASTPGHSNQPQHF.

This clonotype was observed a handful of times. The chain combines TRBV11-1 with TRBJ1-1, with D unresolved. V lost 0 bases to trimming and J lost 6 bases, with 14 bases between them. This CDR3 comprises 15 residues. The germline V gene has CDR1 SGHAT and CDR2 FQDESV (reference sequence). CDR3: CASSLAEASSSEAFF. CDR3 coding DNA: TGTGCCAGCAGCTTAGCGGAGGCGTCATCCTCTGAAGCTTTCTTT.

In its sample, this clonotype was seen many times. V and J are TRBV20-1 and TRBJ1-4; 7 bases are shared with TRBD1. CDR3 size: 13 residues. Germline V gene data show CDR1 as DFQATT and CDR2 as SNEGSKA (reference sequence). V dropped 3 bases and J dropped 5; count of bases not matched to a gene: 3. This CDR3 is CSARSRGNEKLFF. For the CDR3, the DNA is TGCAGTGCTAGGTCCAGGGGGAATGAAAAACTGTTTTTT.

This clonotype was detected only once. The V gene is TRBV20-1, the J gene TRBJ2-7; D is perhaps TRBD2 (7 bases). From germline, CDR1 is DFQATT and CDR2 SNEGSKA (reference sequence). V lost 3 bases to trimming and J lost 2 bases, with 14 bases between them. The CDR3 totals 14 residues. Here the CDR3 DNA reads TGCAGTGCTAGCTTTTCGGGGGGCGCCTACGAGCAGTACTTC. Its protein is CSASFSGGAYEQYF.

At least ten counts were recorded for this clonotype. Possible read error: a much larger clone is one base away. The chain is built from TRBV9 and TRBJ1-2, with D unclear. CDR1 is SGDLS, CDR2 YYNGEE, per germline. This CDR3 is 15 amino acids long. CDR3 bases: TGTGCCAGCAGCGTAGGTGGACTAGCTAACTATGGCTCCACCTTC. It codes for CASSVGGLANYGSTF.

This clonotype was observed many times. The J gene is TRBJ2-7, the V gene TRBV6-2 or TRBV6-3; TRBD1 matches at 9 bases. Trimming removed 6 bases from V and 6 bases from J; junction bases left unmatched: 9. In germline, CDR1 is MNHEY, CDR2 SVGEGT. This CDR3 has 14 residues. The CDR3 DNA reads TGTGCCAGCAGACCTTGGACAGGGGAAGCCGAGCAGTACTTC. As protein: CASRPWTGEAEQYF.

The chain has TRBV29-1 and TRBJ1-4; D might be TRBD1 (5 bases). From germline, CDR1 is SQVTM and CDR2 ANQGSEA. V was clipped by 4 bases and J by 5 bases, with 14 bases between them. This CDR3 spans 14 amino acids. The CDR3 region is CSVAIAGTNEKLFF. CDR3 coding DNA: TGCAGCGTTGCGATAGCAGGGACGAATGAAAAACTGTTTTTT. The variable domain in full, completed from reference TRBV29-1 and TRBJ1-4, reads SAVISQKPSRDICQRGTSLTIQCQVDSQVTMMFWYRQQPGQSLTLIATANQGSEATYESGFVIDKFPISRPNLTFSTLTVSNMSPEDSSIYLCSVAIAGTNEKLFFGSGTQLSVL.

This clonotype was counted at least ten times. The gene calls are TRBV6-5 and TRBJ1-3, with no clear D. Germline V gene data show CDR1 as MNHEY and CDR2 as SVGAGI. This CDR3 spans 15 amino acids. V was pared by 5 bases and J by 0 bases, with 11 bases between. CDR3 region: CASSPQAYSGNTIYF. CDR3 in DNA: TGTGCCAGCAGTCCTCAGGCCTACTCTGGAAACACCATATATTTT.

This clonotype was counted once. The chain uses TRBV2 and TRBJ1-4; 7 nucleotides line up with TRBD1. The germline V gene encodes CDR1 SNHLY and CDR2 FYNNEI. The CDR3 contains 17 residues. The V segment lost 3 bases and the J segment 8 bases; nucleotides outside the gene matches: 15. The CDR3 region is CASSEGVAGGGREKLFF. The CDR3 DNA follows: TGTGCCAGCAGTGAGGGAGTTGCAGGAGGGGGCCGGGAAAAACTGTTTTTT.

This clonotype was detected ten times or more. The V gene is TRBV4-1, the J gene TRBJ1-5, with 7 bases identical to TRBD1. Per the germline V gene, CDR1 is MGHRA and CDR2 is YSYEKL. V dropped 2 bases and J dropped 5; count of bases not matched to a gene: 9. The CDR3 covers 16 residues. The CDR3 DNA sequence: TGCGCCAGCAGCCAAATATTCGACAGGGTTGATCAGCCCCAGCATTTT. Its translation: CASSQIFDRVDQPQHF.

With respect to this clonotype: A clone one base away is much larger, so this may be a read error. V is TRBV6-5 and J is TRBJ2-3; TRBD2 agrees at 13 bases. Germline values: CDR1 MNHEY, CDR2 SVGAGI. The CDR3 covers 15 residues. The trim removed 5 bases at V and 7 bases at J, leaving 6 bases unmatched. CDR3 sequence: CASSHRLAGGYTQYF. CDR3 in DNA: TGTGCCAGCAGTCACAGACTAGCGGGAGGATATACGCAGTATTTT.

The chain employs TRBV7-9 and TRBJ2-5; 12 bases match TRBD1. Trimming removed 7 bases from V and 4 bases from J; junction bases left unmatched: 10. The CDR3 contains 16 residues. Per germline, CDR1 SEHNR and CDR2 FQNEAQ (reference sequence). DNA of the CDR3: TGTGCCAGCACCCCCGGGACAGGGGGCGACGGAGAGACCCAGTACTTC. Its translation: CASTPGTGGDGETQYF.

A few counts support this clonotype. The chain has TRBV20-1 and TRBJ2-4; possibly TRBD1 or TRBD2 for D (7 bases each). The CDR3 spans 20 residues. CDR1 is DFQATT, CDR2 SNEGSKA, per germline (reference sequence). Trimming cost V 1 base and J 1 base, with 26 bases left between them. The CDR3 DNA sequence: TGCAGTGCTAGAGTGCCGGGACAGTCGGCTGGGGGGGCGGCCAAAAACATTCAGTACTTC. This translates into CSARVPGQSAGGAAKNIQYF.

This clonotype was picked up many times. The J gene is TRBJ2-7, the V gene TRBV27; 8 nucleotides align to TRBD1. CDR1 and CDR2 (germline): MNHEY, SMNVEV (reference sequence). V was pared by 9 bases and J by 3 bases, with 1 base of the junction left unmatched. CDR3 length: 11 residues. Here the CDR3 reads CASGQGYEQYF. The CDR3 region has the DNA TGTGCCAGTGGACAGGGCTACGAGCAGTACTTC.

The chain uses TRBV28 and TRBJ2-2; 7 positions agree with TRBD2. The CDR3 totals 15 residues. Per the germline V gene, CDR1 is MDHEN and CDR2 is SYDVKM. Trimming removed 6 bases from V and 3 bases from J; junction bases left unmatched: 7. The CDR3 nucleotides are TGTGCCAGCAGGCCGACTAGCATCGACACCGGGGAGCTGTTTTTT. Its protein product is CASRPTSIDTGELFF.